What follows are 24 T cell receptor beta chains derived from one specimen sequenced in a study of cytomegalovirus exposure and HLA in healthy donors. PCR primers comprised 60 Vbeta and 13 Jbeta primers. Here immunoSEQ multiplex PCR was the method, and the copy in TCRdb shows in-frame clones only, minus some. The sample contains 150,000 to 200,000 clones, roughly three quarters of which appear only once. Sequencing was performed on PBMCs. These receptor sequences come from a woman in her fifties or sixties in good health and CMV-seronegative.

V is TRBV7-3 and J is TRBJ2-1, with a possible D match to TRBD1 (6 bases). The CDR3 extends over 14 amino acids. Trimming cost V 4 bases and J 3 bases, with 10 bases left between them. From germline, CDR1 is SGHTA and CDR2 FQGTGA. CDR3 in amino acids: CASSSGQYYNEQFF. The CDR3 DNA reads TGTGCCAGCAGCTCAGGACAGTACTACAATGAGCAGTTCTTC.

There are a few counts of this clone. This chain links TRBV6-5 with TRBJ1-1; D may be TRBD1 (6 bases). The CDR3 is 11 amino acids. Germline CDR1 reads MNHEY; CDR2 reads SVGAGI. V lost 8 bases, J lost 11 bases, and 15 bases lay in between. This chain's CDR3 is CASGTGLNAFF. The CDR3 nucleotides read TGTGCCAGCGGCACAGGGCTCAACGCTTTCTTT.

This clone showed up just once. V is TRBV7-2 and J is TRBJ1-1; 8 positions match TRBD1. Unmatched junction bases numbered 10, after V lost 5 bases and J lost 5 bases. CDR1 is SGHTA and CDR2 is FQGNSA in the germline V gene. This CDR3 spans 15 amino acids. The CDR3 loop reads CASSPGGGSGTEAFF. CDR3 DNA: TGTGCCAGCAGCCCAGGGGGCGGTTCCGGTACTGAAGCTTTCTTT.

The chain recombines TRBV10-3 with TRBJ2-2, with 7 bases that match TRBD1. The CDR3 is 12 amino acids. V lost 6 bases to trimming and J lost 7 bases; unmatched junction nucleotides: 2. Germline values: CDR1 ENHRY, CDR2 SYGVKD. CDR3 loop: CAIRTGIGELFF. CDR3 nucleotide sequence: TGTGCCATCAGGACAGGGATCGGGGAGCTGTTTTTT.

This chain joins TRBV7-2 and TRBJ2-7; no clear D. The V and J ends lost 3 bases and 5 bases respectively, with 8 bases between them. The germline CDR1 and CDR2 sequences are SGHTA and FQGNSA. This CDR3 contains 12 residues. The CDR3 coding sequence is TGTGCCAGCAGCTTCTCTACTAACGAGCAGTACTTC. As protein: CASSFSTNEQYF.

This sequence joins TRBV28 and TRBJ2-1; 7 positions agree with TRBD2. The CDR3 loop spans 16 amino acids. Per the germline V gene, CDR1 is MDHEN and CDR2 is SYDVKM. The junction had 10 bases not matched to a gene; V was cut back by 7 bases and J by 1 base. This chain's CDR3 is CASTLGAGESYNEQFF. CDR3 in DNA: TGTGCCAGCACCCTCGGCGCGGGAGAGTCCTACAATGAGCAGTTCTTC. Looking up the rest from reference TRBV28 and TRBJ2-1 gives the full variable domain: DVKVTQSSRYLVKRTGEKVFLECVQDMDHENMFWYRQDPGLGLRLIYFSYDVKMKEKGDIPEGYSVSREKKERFSLILESASTNQTSMYLCASTLGAGESYNEQFFGPGTRLTVL.

The chain recombines TRBV10-2 with TRBJ2-7; TRBD1 might be the D (5 bases). Per the germline V gene, CDR1 is WSHSY and CDR2 is SAAADI. V lost 4 bases to trimming and J lost 2 bases, with 9 bases between them. CDR3 size: 13 residues. The CDR3 here is CASSGQGPYEQYF. In DNA, the CDR3 is TGCGCCAGCAGTGGGCAGGGTCCCTACGAGCAGTACTTC.

The chain couples TRBV7-6 to TRBJ2-7, with D perhaps matching TRBD1 (6 bases). Germline loops: CDR1 SGHVS, CDR2 FNYEAQ. The CDR3 is made up of 15 amino acids. With 5 bases removed from V and 0 bases from J, the gap between germline ends came to 14 bases. CDR3 amino acids: CASSPGQRNSYEQYF. The CDR3, as DNA: TGTGCCAGCAGCCCTGGACAGCGAAACTCCTACGAGCAGTACTTC. The whole variable domain, filled in from reference TRBV7-6 and TRBJ2-7, reads GAGVSQSPRYKVTKRGQDVALRCDPISGHVSLYWYRQALGQGPEFLTYFNYEAQQDKSGLPNDRFSAERPEGSISTLTIQRTEQRDSAMYRCASSPGQRNSYEQYFGPGTRLTVT.

This rearrangement joins TRBV10-3 to TRBJ2-3; 11 bases agree with TRBD2. The J segment lost 3 bases and the V segment lost 2 bases, leaving 7 bases of the junction unmatched. The CDR3 spans 17 residues. CDR1 ENHRY and CDR2 SYGVKD come from the germline V gene. The CDR3 DNA reads as TGTGCCATCAGTGAGATCAAGACTAGCGGGAATACAGATACGCAGTATTTT. Amino acids: CAISEIKTSGNTDTQYF.

V is TRBV2 and J is TRBJ1-2, with D tentatively TRBD1 (5 bases). In germline, CDR1 is SNHLY, CDR2 FYNNEI. CDR3 length: 13 amino acids. With 4 bases removed from V and 2 bases from J, the gap between germline ends came to 8 bases. The chain's CDR3 is CASSGGLNYGYTF. The CDR3 DNA follows: TGTGCCAGCAGTGGGGGACTAAACTATGGCTACACCTTC.

This clone has a single count. The J gene is TRBJ1-2, the V gene TRBV7-2; 8 nucleotides line up with TRBD1. Germline V lookup: CDR1 SGHTA, CDR2 FQGNSA. CDR3 length equals 14 residues. V lost 7 bases, J lost 8 bases, and 12 bases stayed unmatched. CDR3 DNA: TGTGCCAGCACCCCCCCGGACAGGGCCGGCGGCTACACCTTC. Its protein product is CASTPPDRAGGYTF.

The chain uses TRBV28 and TRBJ2-1, with 9 positions matching TRBD2. The CDR3 totals 19 residues. Germline V lookup: CDR1 MDHEN, CDR2 SYDVKM. Losses at the gene ends were 5 bases for V and 6 bases for J; bases not matched to a gene: 20. CDR3 sequence: CASSLRFSSSGRTGNEQFF. The CDR3 nucleotides are TGTGCCAGCAGTCTTCGATTCTCGTCAAGCGGGAGGACAGGCAATGAGCAGTTCTTC.

The chain employs TRBV7-2 and TRBJ1-1; 7 bases align to TRBD1. V shed 3 bases, J shed 2 bases, and the junction held 15 bases outside the gene matches. Germline CDR1 is SGHTA and CDR2 is FQGNSA. The CDR3 has 18 residues. CDR3 coding DNA: TGTGCCAGCAGCTTGGTTGCCCTTAAGAAAGGGGGCAACACTGAAGCTTTCTTT. Translated: CASSLVALKKGGNTEAFF. The full variable domain, in which reference TRBV7-2 and TRBJ1-1 provide the parts outside the CDR3, is GAGVSQSPSNKVTEKGKDVELRCDPISGHTALYWYRQSLGQGLEFLIYFQGNSAPDKSGLPSDRFSAERTGGSVSTLTIQRTQQEDSAVYLCASSLVALKKGGNTEAFFGQGTRLTVV.

CDR3 sequence: CASSEPRYEQYF. The CDR3 DNA follows: TGTGCCAGCAGTGAACCACGGTACGAGCAGTACTTC. V is TRBV6-1 and J is TRBJ2-7; no definite D call. The germline V gene has CDR1 MNHNS and CDR2 SASEGT. The CDR3 length is 12 residues. V lost 2 bases and J lost 4, with 6 bases in between.

This chain joins TRBV27 and TRBJ2-6; D gene ambiguous. The CDR3 totals 16 residues. The V end lost 6 bases, the J end lost 0 bases, and 12 bases lay between the germline ends. Germline V lookup: CDR1 MNHEY, CDR2 SMNVEV (reference sequence). In nucleotides, the CDR3 is TGTGCCAGCAGCCCCTCGAGTTACTCTGGGGCCAACGTCCTGACTTTC. It yields the protein CASSPSSYSGANVLTF. Full variable domain (missing parts from reference TRBV27 and TRBJ2-6): EAQVTQNPRYLITVTGKKLTVTCSQNMNHEYMSWYRQDPGLGLRQIYYSMNVEVTDKGDVPEGYKVSRKEKRNFPLILESPSPNQTSLYFCASSPSSYSGANVLTFGAGSRLTVL.

The J gene is TRBJ1-5, the V gene TRBV6-6, with 7 bases that match TRBD1. This CDR3 spans 15 amino acids. V gave up 7 bases and J gave up 0 bases; unmatched junction bases: 6. Germline CDR1 and CDR2: MNHNY and SVGAGI (reference sequence). CDR3 in DNA: TGTGCCAGCATTACAGGGGCCTCTAGCAATCAGCCCCAGCATTTT. This sequence encodes CASITGASSNQPQHF.

The V and J genes are TRBV6-6 and TRBJ1-2; perhaps TRBD1 as D (6 bases). With 1 base removed from V and 1 base from J, the gap between germline ends came to 13 bases. This CDR3 comprises 16 residues. Germline V CDR1 and CDR2: MNHNY, SVGAGI (reference sequence). CDR3 coding DNA: TGTGCCAGCAGTTACTTCCTACGGACAGATAACTATGGCTACACCTTC. Translation gives CASSYFLRTDNYGYTF.

The genes are TRBV7-3 and TRBJ1-1; D is unresolved. The V gene's germline CDR1 is SGHTA and CDR2 FQGTGA. This CDR3 has 15 amino acids. The ends were cut back, 3 bases at V and 4 bases at J, with 15 bases in the middle. CDR3 in DNA: TGTGCCAGCAGCTTGTCTGTGGGTAGCGGCACTGAAGCTTTCTTT. It specifies CASSLSVGSGTEAFF.

The chain employs TRBV19 and TRBJ2-7; TRBD1 agrees at 9 bases. Losses at the gene ends were 3 bases for V and 3 bases for J; bases not matched to a gene: 6. The germline gives CDR1 LNHDA, CDR2 SQIVND (reference sequence). CDR3 length: 15 amino acids. The CDR3 nucleotides are TGTGCCAGTAGTATCGCCGGGACAGGGTACTACGAGCAGTACTTC. Protein product: CASSIAGTGYYEQYF.

This chain links TRBV7-8 with TRBJ2-7, with 14 nucleotides matching TRBD2. V shed 1 base, J shed 3 bases, and the junction held 8 bases outside the gene matches. CDR1 and CDR2 from the germline V gene are SGHVS and FQNEAQ. The CDR3 spans 18 residues. The CDR3 sequence is CASSLESGLAGVFYEQYF. The CDR3 DNA reads TGTGCCAGCAGCTTAGAATCGGGACTAGCGGGAGTTTTCTACGAGCAGTACTTC.

The V gene is TRBV6-1, the J gene TRBJ1-4; 8 positions match TRBD1. The CDR3 totals 15 residues. J gave up 8 bases and V 6 bases, and 11 bases lay outside the gene matches. Germline V gene sequence: CDR1 MNHNS, CDR2 SASEGT. This CDR3 reads CASRGGGTGKEKLFF. CDR3 nucleotides: TGTGCCAGCAGAGGGGGGGGGACAGGAAAAGAAAAACTGTTTTTT.

This clone has more than one count but fewer than ten. This chain links TRBV4-3 with TRBJ2-7, with TRBD1 matching over 10 bases. CDR3 size: 14 residues. Trimming cost V 4 bases and J 3 bases; bases outside gene matches: 3. Germline CDR1 is LGHNA and CDR2 is YSLEER. The CDR3 DNA reads as TGCGCCAGCAGCCCCTGGACAGGGGGCTACGAGCAGTACTTC. It encodes CASSPWTGGYEQYF.

V usage is TRBV15 and J usage is TRBJ2-1; 10 bases fit TRBD1. This CDR3 has 15 amino acids. Germline CDR1 and CDR2: LNHNV and YYDKDF (reference sequence). The ends lost 4 bases at V and 6 bases at J; junction bases unmatched: 6. CDR3 sequence reads: CATSTRQGAINEQFF. DNA of the CDR3: TGTGCCACCAGCACCCGACAGGGGGCTATCAATGAGCAGTTCTTC.

This clone was detected only once. The chain couples TRBV4-3 to TRBJ1-2, with D tentatively TRBD1 (5 bases). This CDR3 is 16 amino acids long. Germline CDR1 is LGHNA and CDR2 is YSLEER. V dropped 0 bases and J dropped 3 bases, with 14 bases sitting between them. CDR3 amino acids: CASSQDAVREDYGYTF. The CDR3 bases are TGCGCCAGCAGCCAAGATGCGGTCAGGGAGGACTATGGCTACACCTTC.